Below, one TCR beta chain is given with its context. The target of this receptor is not known. No base-level quality is on record; no much larger clone is a single base apart. These data are taken from a study of blood T cell repertoires in COVID-19 (TCRdb year 2020). Broadly, across the study: Samples covering the acute and convalescent phases of COVID-19 were provided by collaborators in the United States, Italy and Spain. The material from the prospective study consisted of cDNA or gDNA derived from T cells, B-cell-depleted T cells, or PBMCs. Subjects who had been exposed to COVID-19, were actively infected with it, or had recovered from it provided the deeply sampled blood TCRbeta repertoires that made up the dataset. The repertoires were released in a freely available public database intended as a resource for research on the immune response to SARS-CoV-2. The samples were drawn from the first 160 participants of the ongoing ImmuneRACE study and from 1,254 subjects provided by 6 global collaborators. A de-identified subject ID, COVID-19 status, age in years and sex were almost always included in the sample metadata. HLA class I and class II types, where available, came from metadata supplied by the sample provider rather than from assay-based typing. Results and caveats for the whole study, not just this receptor: The quantity of clinical and demographic metadata differed by source and by participant and was supplied without curation.

TCRbeta CDR3 regions were amplified from genomic DNA by means of the immunoSEQ Assay, a bias-controlled multiplex PCR. The study's processing was this. The number of nucleated cells in each sample was estimated by amplification of reference gene primers within the assay. To quantify the absolute abundance of each unique TCRbeta CDR3 rearrangement, sequence reads were collapsed and filtered. For each sample, productive Simpson clonality was calculated as the square root of Simpson's diversity index over productive rearrangements. This is the immuneACCESS table as TCRdb keeps it, with only in-frame sequences that have V and J called. A part of the clones is gone; compared with another copy, unresolved V genes explain less than half, and the rest is unexplained. That table is the source of V, J and clone size, and D and trimming were worked out from the DNA. This sample gives under 200,000 clones in total; 83% of them show up just once. Approximately 2% of the sample goes to the ten largest clones.

Collaborating institutions collected whole blood in K2EDTA tubes following their own protocols. For TCRbeta analysis, collaborators shipped samples as frozen whole blood, isolated PBMCs, or DNA extracted from either of those sample types. The CDR3 goes from the cysteine to the phenylalanine over 17 residues. The entry retains the CDR3 DNA only, 51 bases that are in frame from base 1. CDR1 is given as SQVTM and CDR2 as ANQGSEA, both from the germline V gene. Trimming removed 0 bases from V and 3 bases from J; the gene matches leave 5 bases unexplained. This sequence originates from a woman of 80 years or more with acute or convalescent COVID-19. The chain is assembled from TRBV29-1 and TRBJ2-1, with TRBD2 identical over 13 junction bases. Sample: peripheral blood. This receptor has the CDR3 CSVEEGGLAGRYNEQFF. The nucleotide sequence is given as TGCAGCGTTGAAGAGGGGGGACTAGCGGGGCGCTACAATGAGCAGTTCTTC.